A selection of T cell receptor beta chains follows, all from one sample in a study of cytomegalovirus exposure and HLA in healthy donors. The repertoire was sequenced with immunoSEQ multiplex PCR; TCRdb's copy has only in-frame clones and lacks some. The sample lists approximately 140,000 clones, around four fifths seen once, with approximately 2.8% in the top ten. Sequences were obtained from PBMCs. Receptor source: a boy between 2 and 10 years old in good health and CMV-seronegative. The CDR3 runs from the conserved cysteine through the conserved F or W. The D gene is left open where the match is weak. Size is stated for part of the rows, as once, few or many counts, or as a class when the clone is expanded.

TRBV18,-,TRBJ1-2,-,TGTGCCAGCTCACCACGGGACTTTTTAAACGGCCGCTATGGCTACACCTTC,CASSPRDFLNGRYGYTF
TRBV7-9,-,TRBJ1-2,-,TGTGCCAGCAGCTTCGGGTATCACGGCTATGGCTACACCTTC,CASSFGYHGYGYTF
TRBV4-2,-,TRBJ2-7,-,TGTGCCAGCAGCCAAGAAGAGGCAGGGGCCTACGAGCAGTACTTC,CASSQEEAGAYEQYF
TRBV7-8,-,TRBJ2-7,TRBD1,TGTGCCAGCAGCCCAAACATGCAGGGACAGGGTTTCATATCCTACGAGCAGTACTTC,CASSPNMQGQGFISYEQYF
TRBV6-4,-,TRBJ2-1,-,TGTGCCAGCAGTGACACTGGGACTCCCGACAGTGAGCAGTTCTTC,CASSDTGTPDSEQFF
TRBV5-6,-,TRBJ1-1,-,TGTGCCAGCAGCTCCTCGACATGGATGAACACTGAAGCTTTCTTT,CASSSSTWMNTEAFF
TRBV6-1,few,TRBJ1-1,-,TGTGCCAGCAGTGATGGGGGCCAGGGAGGGACTGAAGCTTTCTTT,CASSDGGQGGTEAFF
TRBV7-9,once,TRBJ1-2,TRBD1,TGTGCCAGCAGCCCCCCCGGGACAGGGGCAGAGAACTATGGCTACACCTTC,CASSPPGTGAENYGYTF
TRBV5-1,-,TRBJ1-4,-,TGCGCCAGCAGCCCCGGACAGACGAATGAAAAACTGTTTTTT,CASSPGQTNEKLFF
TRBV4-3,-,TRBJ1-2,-,TGCGCCAGCAGCCGGGAAAGTTTGGGGGGCTATGGCTACACCTTC,CASSRESLGGYGYTF
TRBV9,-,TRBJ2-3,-,TGTGCCAGCAGCGTTTCGCACAGGGTTGATACGCAGTATTTT,CASSVSHRVDTQYF
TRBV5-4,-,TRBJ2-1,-,TGTGCCAGCAGCCACCAAAGCGGTTCCTACAATGAGCAGTTCTTC,CASSHQSGSYNEQFF
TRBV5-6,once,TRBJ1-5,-,TGTGCCAGCAGCTTCGGGCAGGGCCTATGGCAGCCCCAGCATTTT,CASSFGQGLWQPQHF
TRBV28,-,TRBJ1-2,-,TGTGCCAGCAGACCTTCCCGCCAGGATGGCTACACCTTC,CASRPSRQDGYTF
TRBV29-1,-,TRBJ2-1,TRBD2,TGCAGCGTTGAAGGGGGCCCGACTAGCGGCCACTCCTACAATGAGCAGTTCTTC,CSVEGGPTSGHSYNEQFF
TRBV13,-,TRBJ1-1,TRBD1,TGTGCCAGCAGCCCGCGACAGGGGGGGAACACTGAAGCTTTCTTT,CASSPRQGGNTEAFF
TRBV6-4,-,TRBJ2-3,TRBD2,TGTGCCAGCAGTGCCGCTAGCGGTCTCACAGATACGCAGTATTTT,CASSAASGLTDTQYF
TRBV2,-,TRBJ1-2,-,TGTGCCAGCAGTGAATTGGAGGGGATGGACTATGGCTACACCTTC,CASSELEGMDYGYTF
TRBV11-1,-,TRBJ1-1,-,TGTGCCAGCAGCCGCCCGGGAAGGAACACTGAAGCTTTCTTT,CASSRPGRNTEAFF
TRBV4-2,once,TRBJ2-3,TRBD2,TGTGCCAGCAGCCAAGAAGCTAGCGGGAGTACAGATACGCAGTATTTT,CASSQEASGSTDTQYF
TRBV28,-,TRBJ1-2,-,TGTGCCAGCAGTTCTCCCCAGAGGGGGGGGGACTATGGCTACACCTTC,CASSSPQRGGDYGYTF
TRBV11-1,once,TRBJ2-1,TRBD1,TGTGCCAGCAGCTTACTCCGAGGGACAGCCAATGAGCAGTTCTTC,CASSLLRGTANEQFF